The present entry profiles one T cell receptor beta chain with its context. No antigen is known for it. Donors sampled were nominally healthy, though unrecorded immune exposures were likely. This CDR3 contains 16 residues. Trimming took 2 bases from V and 5 from J; bases not matched to a gene: 9. CDR1 is GTSNPN and CDR2 is SVGIG in the germline V gene (reference sequence). PCR used 60 Vbeta primers and 13 Jbeta primers. Some clones are missing from TCRdb's copy, which holds only in-frame ones; the method was immunoSEQ multiplex PCR. Here the sample spans more than 110,000 clones, about 8.9% being singletons. These data come from a study of cytomegalovirus exposure and HLA in healthy donors. Regarding the study as a whole: Excluded were some V segments that proved indistinguishable, including TRBV6-2 and TRBV6-3.

The receptor comes from a man aged 45-60 years in good health and CMV-seronegative. Sample: PBMCs. V and J are TRBV30 and TRBJ2-5, with 12 bases lining up with TRBD2. The CDR3 loop reads CAWSLGLAGNVETQYF. The CDR3 DNA sequence: TGTGCCTGGAGTCTTGGACTAGCGGGAAACGTGGAGACCCAGTACTTC.